The 4 T cell receptor beta chains below all came from one sample that was sequenced in a study of cytomegalovirus exposure and HLA in healthy donors. The PCR used 60 Vbeta and 13 Jbeta primers. Generated by immunoSEQ multiplex PCR, the TCRdb table keeps only in-frame clones and is missing some. The table includes fewer than 200,000 clones, about 83% detected once. The specimen was PBMCs. These receptors originate from a female donor in good health and CMV-seronegative.

The J gene is TRBJ2-5, the V gene TRBV4-3; 7 bases are shared with TRBD1. Per the germline V gene, CDR1 is LGHNA and CDR2 is YSLEER. The CDR3 length is 12 residues. V was clipped by 3 bases and J by 11 bases; unmatched bases: 6. CDR3 DNA sequence: TGCGCCAGCAGCCACCGGGACAGTGAGCAGTACTTC. It codes for CASSHRDSEQYF.

This clone was found once. The chain is built from TRBV7-8 and TRBJ2-5; 11 positions match TRBD2. This CDR3 has 15 residues. Germline-derived CDR1 and CDR2 are SGHVS and FQNEAQ. After removal of 5 bases from V and 3 bases from J, the junction contained 5 bases not matched to a gene. This CDR3 is CASSRSGRVEETQYF. The CDR3 region has the DNA TGTGCCAGCAGCCGTAGCGGGAGGGTGGAAGAGACCCAGTACTTC.

This clone was found a few times. The chain has TRBV28 and TRBJ1-5; TRBD1 agrees at 7 bases. This CDR3 has 15 residues. Trimming at V came to 5 bases and at J to 2 bases, leaving 6 bases not matched to a gene. The V gene's germline CDR1 is MDHEN and CDR2 SYDVKM. The CDR3 nucleotides read TGTGCCAGCAGTGTTACAGGGGCCGGCAATCAGCCCCAGCATTTT. Its protein product is CASSVTGAGNQPQHF.

The chain links TRBV6-5 to TRBJ2-7; D unclear. This CDR3 spans 14 amino acids. Looked up from germline, CDR1 is MNHEY and CDR2 is SVGAGI. V dropped 0 bases and J dropped 2 bases, with 8 bases sitting between them. CDR3 nucleotide sequence: TGTGCCAGCAGTTACTCGATGGCCGCCTACGAGCAGTACTTC. Translation: CASSYSMAAYEQYF.